Listed below are T cell receptor beta chains from one sample, sequenced in a study of blood T cells in healthy people across ages. TCRdb reprocessed the 5' RACE reads via MiXCR and lists one record per CDR3 protein. The sample holds roughly 930,000 distinct CDR3 sequences, around 49% seen once. Sequenced input: blood. The receptors shown here come from a man aged 25-40 years in good health. Both conserved end residues are trimmed from each CDR3. Fields, in order: V gene, clone size, J gene, CDR3 protein. Some rows have no size entry. The others give once, few or many, or a class for an expanded clone.

>TRBV11-2|.|.
ASSLGLSLAGRTYEQY
>TRBV5-1|once|TRBJ1-1
ASSPLEGAGTEAF
>TRBV6-2/TRBV6-3|.|TRBJ2-7
APGTGSSYEQY
>TRBV7-2|.|TRBJ2-3
ASESGGLTDTQY
>TRBV29-1|many|TRBJ2-1
SVELWDSAYNEQF
>TRBV12-3/TRBV12-4|.|TRBJ2-3
ASSLNWASGEVDTQY
>TRBV30|.|TRBJ1-6
ARDRGQGLH
>TRBV29-1|.|TRBJ2-7
SVVQDRYEQY
>TRBV20-1|.|TRBJ2-7
SAPGTGARPTYEQY
>TRBV21-1|few|TRBJ2-3
ASKGDRFTDTQY
>TRBV20-1|.|.
GASQQGGYEQY
>TRBV20-1|few|TRBJ2-3
SAGPTDTQY
>TRBV7-9|.|TRBJ2-5
ASSLGTGGREQY
>TRBV5-1|.|TRBJ1-2
ASSLDRPPGVGYT
>TRBV12-3/TRBV12-4|few|TRBJ1-2
ASSFGSLYGYT
>TRBV10-3|.|TRBJ2-7
ATSGGRTGTAISYEQY
>TRBV6-1|.|TRBJ1-2
ASSDPGQPANYGYT
>TRBV5-1|few|TRBJ2-7
ASSLATASYEQY
>TRBV29-1|.|TRBJ2-3
SVGGPGADTQY
>TRBV3-1|many|TRBJ2-7
ASSSLYEQY
>TRBV5-6|.|TRBJ1-6
ASSPTGDSYNSPLH
>TRBV21-1|.|TRBJ2-7
ASSKRTSGTYEQY
>TRBV6-6|.|TRBJ2-7
AVSGTEAYEQY
>TRBV12-3/TRBV12-4|.|TRBJ2-1
ASSFQGISYNEQF
>TRBV5-1|.|TRBJ2-5
ASSLKTAQETQY
>TRBV6-2/TRBV6-3|.|TRBJ1-1
ASSSPGAVDTEAF
>TRBV4-3|.|TRBJ2-3
ASSQEPGLTDTQY
>TRBV3-1|few|TRBJ2-1
ASSRSGTGVNEQF